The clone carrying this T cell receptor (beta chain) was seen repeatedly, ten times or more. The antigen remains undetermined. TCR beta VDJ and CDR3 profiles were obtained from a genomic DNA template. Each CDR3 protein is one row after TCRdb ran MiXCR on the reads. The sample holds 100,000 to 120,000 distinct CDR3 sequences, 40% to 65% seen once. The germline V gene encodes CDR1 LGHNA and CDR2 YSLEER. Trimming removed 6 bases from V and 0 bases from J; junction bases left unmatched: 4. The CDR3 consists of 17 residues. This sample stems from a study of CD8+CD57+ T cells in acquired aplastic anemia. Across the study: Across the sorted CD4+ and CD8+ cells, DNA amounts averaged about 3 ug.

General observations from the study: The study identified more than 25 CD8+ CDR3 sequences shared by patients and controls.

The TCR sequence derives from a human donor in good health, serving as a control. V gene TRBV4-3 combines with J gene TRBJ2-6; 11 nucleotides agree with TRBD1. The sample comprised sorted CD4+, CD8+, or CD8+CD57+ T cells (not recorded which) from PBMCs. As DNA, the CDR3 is TGCGCCAGCAGTCCCGGGACAGGGGGCTCTGGGGCCAACGTCCTGACTTTC. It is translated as CASSPGTGGSGANVLTF.